The T cell receptor (beta chain) under discussion was sequenced for a study of CD8 T cells in Susac syndrome. Purification of the CD8+ and CD4+ T cells relied on negative isolation, and TEMRA cells underwent FACS enrichment. RNA was extracted with the RNeasy kit, and a quantity of roughly 0.5 to 1 ug was reverse transcribed using random hexamers. Amplification of TCR beta CDR3 was carried out by immunoSEQ multiplex PCR, which covered 54 Vbeta and 13 Jbeta segments. MiXCR, applied by TCRdb to the immunoSEQ multiplex PCR reads, yields one record per CDR3 protein. The sample carries approximately 71,000 distinct CDR3 sequences, 96% recorded once. Germline CDR1 is ENHRY and CDR2 is SYGVKD. The CDR3 sequence is 15 residues long. V trimming: 11 bases; J trimming: 3 bases; junction bases outside the gene matches: 12.

This sequence originates from a human donor with multiple sclerosis. This chain uses TRBV10-3 with TRBJ2-1; 8 positions agree with TRBD1. Material: CD4+ T cells from PBMCs. In DNA form, the CDR3 reads TGTGCCTCCGTGGCAGGTGACAGGGGCTACAATGAGCAGTTCTTC. It encodes CASVAGDRGYNEQFF.